This T cell receptor beta chain was found in a study of shared clonotypes between healthy human individuals. Germline-derived CDR1 and CDR2 are SNHLY and FYNNEI. Between the trimmed V and J ends, which lost 6 bases and 6 bases, there was a span of 18 bases. This CDR3 contains 14 residues. The assay was immunoSEQ multiplex PCR, and TCRdb's table has in-frame clones only and misses some. This sample has some 1,600,000 clones; roughly 98% occur once, and the top ten carry around 0.47%. This clonotype was sampled from a man aged 25-40 years in good health. The gene calls are TRBV2 and TRBJ2-7, with D possibly TRBD2 on 6 matching bases. The material sequenced was naive CD4+ T cells sorted from blood. The subset: CD45RA+ positively selected. The CDR3 here is CASRGGGARGEQYF. CDR3 bases: TGTGCCAGCAGGGGCGGAGGGGCGCGGGGCGAGCAGTACTTC.